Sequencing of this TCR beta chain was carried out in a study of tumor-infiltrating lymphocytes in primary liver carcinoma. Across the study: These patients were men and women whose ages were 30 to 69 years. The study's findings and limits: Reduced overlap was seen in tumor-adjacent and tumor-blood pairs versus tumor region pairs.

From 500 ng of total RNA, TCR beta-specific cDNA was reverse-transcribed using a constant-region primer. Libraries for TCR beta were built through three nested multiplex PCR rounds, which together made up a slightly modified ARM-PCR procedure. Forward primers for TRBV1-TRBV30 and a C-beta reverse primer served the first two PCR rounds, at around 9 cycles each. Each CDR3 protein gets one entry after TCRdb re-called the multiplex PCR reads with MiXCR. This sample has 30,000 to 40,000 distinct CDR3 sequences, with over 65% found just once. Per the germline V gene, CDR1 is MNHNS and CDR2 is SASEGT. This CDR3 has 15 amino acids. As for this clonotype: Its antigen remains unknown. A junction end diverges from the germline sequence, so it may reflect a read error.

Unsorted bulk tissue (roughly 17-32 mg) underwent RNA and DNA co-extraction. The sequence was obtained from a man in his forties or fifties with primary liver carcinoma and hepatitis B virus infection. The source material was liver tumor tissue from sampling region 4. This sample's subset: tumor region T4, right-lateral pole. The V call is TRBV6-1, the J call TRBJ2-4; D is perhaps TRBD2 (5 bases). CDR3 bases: TGTGCCAGCAGTGCCTTGATGCTAGCCATAAACATTCAGTACTTC. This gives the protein CASSALMLAINIQYF.